The 2 T cell receptor beta chains below all came from one sample that was sequenced in a study of cytomegalovirus exposure and HLA in healthy donors. The PCR used 60 Vbeta and 13 Jbeta primers. Profiling relied on immunoSEQ multiplex PCR, and the TCRdb table lists in-frame clones only, not all of them. The table records roughly 140,000 clones, around 84% of them present only once. Input material: PBMCs. These TCRs come from a boy aged 2 to 9 in good health and CMV-seronegative.

CDR3 DNA sequence: TGTGCCAGCAGCGTAACGGCCCCTGCTAGCGGGAGAACGGGGGAGCAGTACTTC. Amino acid sequence: CASSVTAPASGRTGEQYF. This rearrangement joins TRBV9 to TRBJ2-5, with TRBD2 identical over 10 bases. This CDR3 region has 18 residues. The V gene end was trimmed by 1 base and the J gene end by 11 bases; junction bases not matched to a gene: 20. Germline V CDR1 and CDR2: SGDLS, YYNGEE.

The chain combines TRBV6-6 with TRBJ2-1; TRBD2 agrees at 12 bases. This CDR3 has 16 amino acids. Germline trimming cut 2 bases from V and 6 bases from J; bases unmatched to any gene: 5. Germline CDR1 is MNHNY and CDR2 is SVGAGI (reference sequence). Here the CDR3 reads CASSYRTSGGFNEQFF. CDR3 nucleotide sequence: TGTGCCAGCAGTTACCGAACTAGCGGGGGGTTCAATGAGCAGTTCTTC.